This TCR beta chain emerged from a study of cytomegalovirus exposure and HLA in healthy donors. Study summary: The roughly 110 validation repertoires were produced on the same platform as the 650 to 800 repertoires of the first cohort. This was reported in a later analysis. Study results and caveats: Under in vitro conditions, a few CMV-associated chains were confirmed as specific for CMV antigens. High specificity and sensitivity for cytomegalovirus status were reported for the classifier.

CDR1 and CDR2 (germline): SGHTA, FQGNSA. V lost 1 base and J lost 6; bases outside the gene matches: 6. CDR3 length: 14 residues. Notes on this clone: The antigen is not known.

An approximately 120-subject validation cohort, separate from the 666-subject first cohort, supplied the donors. Profiled with immunoSEQ multiplex PCR; TCRdb holds only in-frame clones, not every one. This table holds fewer than 90,000 clones, 95% to 97% found once. Specimen: PBMCs. This sequence joins TRBV7-2 and TRBJ2-7, with TRBD2 matching 7 bases. The receptor comes from a man aged 18 to 30 in good health and CMV-seropositive. The CDR3 DNA sequence: TGTGCCAGCAGCTTAGGCCAAAGCGGGGTCGAGCAGTACTTC. This translates into CASSLGQSGVEQYF.